This T cell receptor beta chain stems from a study of shared clonotypes between healthy human individuals. Study background: Three plates were used per donor for CD4 naive, three for CD4 memory, two for CD8 naive and one for CD8 memory. Study results and limitations: Investigators collected only blood, and repertoires in tissues likely differ.

The CDR3 totals 14 residues. V was pared by 7 bases and J by 3 bases, with 10 bases of the junction left unmatched. Germline V gives CDR1 SGHDT, CDR2 YYEEEE. As to this clone: Its matching antigen is unknown.

The assay was immunoSEQ multiplex PCR, and TCRdb's table has in-frame clones only and misses some. The sample holds approximately 400,000 clones, 96% seen once. This sequence joins TRBV5-6 and TRBJ2-7; 7 nucleotides align to TRBD1. The receptor's source is a man younger than 40 in good health. The specimen sequenced was memory CD8+ T cells sorted from blood. Subset specified: CD45RO+ cells pooled with CCR7-negative TemRA cells. The CDR3 DNA follows: TGTGCCAGCCGACCGACAGGGATGTTCTACGAGCAGTACTTC. Protein sequence: CASRPTGMFYEQYF.